A selection of T cell receptor beta chains follows, all from one sample in a study of technical replicates of blood from several donors. Repertoires were generated with immunoSEQ multiplex PCR, while TCRdb's copy carries only in-frame clones and drops some. The sample holds 95,000 or so clones, about 95% seen once. Sequenced material: T cells isolated from PBMCs. The receptors were gathered from a human donor in good health. Both conserved end residues are part of each CDR3. The order of the fields is D gene, V gene, J gene, CDR3 protein, CDR3 DNA. The D gene is left open where the match is weak.

>TRBD1|TRBV6-1|TRBJ1-1
CASRDRWSEAFF
TGTGCCAGCAGGGACAGGTGGTCTGAAGCTTTCTTT
>.|TRBV4-3|TRBJ1-1
CASSRTTGPTEAFF
TGCGCCAGCAGCCGCACAACAGGTCCCACTGAAGCTTTCTTT
>.|TRBV29-1|TRBJ1-1
CKGVGTEAFF
TGCAAAGGGGTTGGAACTGAAGCTTTCTTT
>.|TRBV25-1|TRBJ1-6
CASSDGSSYNSPLHF
TGTGCCAGCAGTGACGGTAGCTCCTATAATTCACCCCTCCACTTT
>TRBD2|TRBV28|TRBJ2-1
CASSLRLAGVHNEQFF
TGTGCCAGCAGTTTACGACTAGCGGGAGTCCACAATGAGCAGTTCTTC
>TRBD1|TRBV7-3|TRBJ2-7
CASSLGPRDRGYEQYF
TGTGCCAGCAGCTTAGGCCCCCGGGACAGGGGCTACGAGCAGTACTTC
>.|TRBV28|TRBJ2-7
CASTSTEFSYEQYF
TGTGCCAGCACTTCGACAGAATTCTCCTACGAGCAGTACTTC
>TRBD1|TRBV5-1|TRBJ1-2
CASTEGTVFYGYTF
TGCGCCAGTACTGAGGGGACAGTTTTCTATGGCTACACCTTC
>.|TRBV9|TRBJ2-3
CASSKASAGVLDTQYF
TGTGCCAGCAGCAAGGCATCGGCAGGGGTGTTAGATACGCAGTATTTT
>.|TRBV4-1|TRBJ1-5
CASSHLAGYQPQHF
TGCGCCAGCAGCCATTTGGCGGGGTATCAGCCCCAGCATTTT
>.|TRBV7-7|TRBJ2-1
CASSLSSQSYNEQFF
TGTGCCAGCAGCTTATCTAGCCAATCCTACAATGAGCAGTTCTTC
>.|TRBV14|TRBJ2-2
CASSLTGVNTGELFF
TGTGCCAGCAGCCTTACAGGAGTTAACACCGGGGAGCTGTTTTTT
>TRBD2|TRBV7-3|TRBJ2-2
CASSLNGGLAVNTGELFF
TGTGCCAGCAGCTTAAATGGGGGACTAGCGGTCAACACCGGGGAGCTGTTTTTT
>TRBD2|TRBV4-2|TRBJ2-7
CASRGLAGAGGDYEQYF
TGTGCCAGCAGGGGACTAGCGGGAGCAGGAGGGGACTACGAGCAGTACTTC
>.|TRBV7-2|TRBJ1-5
CASSFRAGWDNQPQHF
TGTGCCAGCAGCTTTAGGGCAGGGTGGGACAATCAGCCCCAGCATTTT
>TRBD2|TRBV7-9|TRBJ2-3
CASSLMASGGSDTQYF
TGTGCCAGCAGCTTAATGGCGTCGGGAGGTTCGGATACGCAGTATTTT
>TRBD2|TRBV28|TRBJ2-3
CASSLSGTHDTQYF
TGTGCCAGCAGCCTTAGCGGGACCCATGATACGCAGTATTTT
>TRBD1|TRBV10-3|TRBJ2-7
CATTPDRGYEQYF
TGTGCCACGACTCCCGACAGGGGCTACGAGCAGTACTTC